This T cell receptor beta chain comes out of a study of regulatory T cells in long-lasting Graves disease. After removal of 10 bases from V and 3 bases from J, the junction contained 4 bases not matched to a gene. This CDR3 spans 12 amino acids. Per the germline V gene, CDR1 is MNHNS and CDR2 is SASEGT. Sequencing libraries for TCR beta were prepared with iRepertoire HTBI primers and Arm-PCR of CDR3 regions. MiXCR was run by TCRdb on the multiplex PCR reads, yielding one entry per CDR3 protein. The sample records some 440,000 distinct CDR3 sequences, under 25% being singletons. Described time point: persistent/refractory GD, antithyroid drugs over 5 years with positive TRAb. Following extraction of RNA from PBMCs, that RNA was used to make the TCR library. This clonotype showed up many times.

This sequence was found in a female donor with Graves disease. The sample was peripheral blood mononuclear cells (PBMCs), taken when the disease was refractory, from a patient treated with antithyroid drugs. The gene calls are TRBV6-1 and TRBJ2-7; 9 nucleotides align to TRBD2. The CDR3 here is CATVAGDYEQYF. For the CDR3, the DNA is TGTGCCACGGTAGCGGGAGACTACGAGCAGTACTTC.